These T cell receptor beta chains were read from a single sample in a study of cytomegalovirus exposure and HLA in healthy donors. Sequencing was performed with immunoSEQ multiplex PCR; in TCRdb, only in-frame clones are kept and a portion is missing. The sample includes tens of thousands of clones, 75% to 80% of them seen just once. Material: PBMCs. The source of these receptors is a man aged 25 to 40 in good health and CMV-seronegative. Both conserved end residues are part of each CDR3. A D gene is named only where the DNA matches it firmly. The size field is filled for only some rows; it gives once, few, many or a size class.

. | TRBJ2-4 | TRBV6-1 | TRBD1 | CASSARGQGLLFGKNIQYF | TGTGCCAGCAGTGCCCGGGGACAGGGCCTTCTATTTGGCAAAAACATTCAGTACTTC
. | TRBJ1-1 | TRBV4-1 | . | CASSQDFRGNTEAFF | TGCGCCAGCAGCCAAGATTTCCGGGGGAACACTGAAGCTTTCTTT
. | TRBJ2-1 | TRBV30 | TRBD2 | CAWGLGNEQFF | TGTGCCTGGGGACTAGGGAATGAGCAGTTCTTC
. | TRBJ2-6 | TRBV2 | . | CASSGQISGANVLTF | TGTGCCAGCAGTGGTCAGATCTCTGGGGCCAACGTCCTGACTTTC
. | TRBJ1-4 | TRBV27 | TRBD1 | CASSLAGTGGEKLFF | TGTGCCAGCAGTTTGGCCGGGACAGGCGGGGAAAAACTGTTTTTT
. | TRBJ2-2 | TRBV6-6 | . | CASSPLGQSNTGELFF | TGTGCCAGCAGTCCACTGGGGCAGTCGAACACCGGGGAGCTGTTTTTT
. | TRBJ1-2 | TRBV4-3 | TRBD1 | CASSQWTGGNYGYTF | TGCGCCAGCAGCCAATGGACAGGAGGGAACTATGGCTACACCTTC
once | TRBJ1-2 | TRBV5-1 | TRBD1 | CASSPGQPNYGYTF | TGCGCCAGCAGCCCGGGACAGCCTAACTATGGCTACACCTTC
. | TRBJ2-4 | TRBV4-1 | TRBD1 | CASSPKTGGKNIQYF | TGCGCCAGCAGCCCAAAGACAGGGGGCAAAAACATTCAGTACTTC
. | TRBJ2-3 | TRBV7-2 | . | CASSRWDFTDTQYF | TGTGCCAGCAGCCGATGGGACTTCACAGATACGCAGTATTTT
. | TRBJ1-3 | TRBV5-1 | TRBD1 | CASSLEGARTGNTIYF | TGCGCCAGCAGCTTGGAGGGGGCAAGAACTGGAAACACCATATATTTT
. | TRBJ1-1 | TRBV19 | . | CASRTGSEAFF | TGTGCCAGTAGGACAGGATCTGAAGCTTTCTTT
. | TRBJ1-5 | TRBV18 | TRBD1 | CASSPTGGGNQPQHF | TGTGCCAGCTCACCGACAGGGGGGGGAAATCAGCCCCAGCATTTT
. | TRBJ2-1 | TRBV27 | . | CASSYSISSYNEQFF | TGTGCCAGCAGTTATAGCATAAGCTCCTACAATGAGCAGTTCTTC
. | TRBJ2-2 | TRBV5-6 | TRBD2 | CASSLFREGTGELFF | TGTGCCAGCAGCTTGTTCAGGGAGGGCACCGGGGAGCTGTTTTTT
. | TRBJ1-2 | TRBV7-9 | TRBD1 | CASSLVSGGSYGYTF | TGTGCCAGCAGCTTAGTATCAGGGGGCAGCTATGGCTACACCTTC
medium-sized | TRBJ1-1 | TRBV5-6 | . | CASSLGAQIYTEAFF | TGTGCCAGCAGCTTGGGAGCGCAAATATACACTGAAGCTTTCTTT
few | TRBJ2-7 | TRBV20-1 | . | CSASRVHEQYF | TGCAGTGCTAGCAGGGTCCACGAGCAGTACTTC
once | TRBJ2-3 | TRBV6-1 | . | CASNGQFTDTQYF | TGTGCCAGCAATGGACAGTTCACAGATACGCAGTATTTT
. | TRBJ2-7 | TRBV4-2 | . | CASSQEYGQYEQYF | TGTGCCAGCAGCCAAGAATACGGACAGTACGAGCAGTACTTC
. | TRBJ2-1 | TRBV27 | TRBD2 | CASSEFRDYFNEQFF | TGTGCCAGCAGTGAATTCCGGGACTACTTCAATGAGCAGTTCTTC
. | TRBJ2-7 | TRBV7-9 | TRBD1 | CASSTLKGQGYYEQYF | TGTGCCAGCAGCACTTTAAAGGGACAGGGATACTACGAGCAGTACTTC
. | TRBJ1-3 | TRBV28 | TRBD1 | CASRSGQGLYSGNTIYF | TGTGCCAGCAGGTCGGGACAGGGGTTATACTCTGGAAACACCATATATTTT
. | TRBJ1-4 | TRBV5-1 | TRBD1 | CASSLGQGDFNEKLFF | TGCGCCAGCAGCTTGGGGCAGGGGGACTTCAATGAAAAACTGTTTTTT
. | TRBJ1-4 | TRBV7-6 | TRBD1 | CASSLRTGANEKLFF | TGTGCCAGCAGCCTACGGACAGGGGCTAATGAAAAACTGTTTTTT
once | TRBJ1-4 | TRBV7-9 | TRBD1 | CASSLVQGVRLFF | TGTGCCAGCAGCTTAGTCCAGGGGGTCCGACTGTTTTTT
. | TRBJ2-7 | TRBV10-1 | . | CASSRASSDYEQYF | TGCGCCAGCAGTCGGGCTAGCTCAGACTACGAGCAGTACTTC
. | TRBJ1-4 | TRBV6-1 | . | CASSSQVGHNEKLFF | TGTGCCAGCAGCTCCCAGGTGGGGCATAATGAAAAACTGTTTTTT
. | TRBJ2-2 | TRBV18 | TRBD2 | CASSPDAGAGELFF | TGTGCCAGCTCACCAGACGCGGGGGCCGGGGAGCTGTTTTTT
few | TRBJ2-1 | TRBV14 | . | CASSPGTHNEQFF | TGTGCCAGCAGCCCCGGGACTCACAATGAGCAGTTCTTC
. | TRBJ2-3 | TRBV10-3 | . | CAISDRGDQRTDTQYF | TGTGCCATCAGTGATCGAGGTGACCAACGCACAGATACGCAGTATTTT
. | TRBJ1-2 | TRBV6-5 | . | CASSYAQSSGNYGYTF | TGTGCCAGCAGTTACGCACAGTCGTCTGGGAACTATGGCTACACCTTC
. | TRBJ1-1 | TRBV20-1 | . | CSVPRNTEAFF | TGCAGTGTCCCCAGGAACACTGAAGCTTTCTTT
once | TRBJ1-1 | TRBV7-2 | . | CASSPRQNTEAFF | TGTGCCAGCAGCCCAAGACAAAACACTGAAGCTTTCTTT
. | TRBJ2-1 | TRBV30 | TRBD2 | CAWSAGGAFYNEQFF | TGTGCCTGGAGCGCGGGGGGAGCCTTCTACAATGAGCAGTTCTTC
. | TRBJ2-2 | TRBV6-5 | . | CASSYSRSGGELFF | TGTGCCAGCAGTTACTCGAGGTCCGGCGGGGAGCTGTTTTTT
. | TRBJ2-6 | TRBV2 | . | CASSEALGYSGANVLTF | TGTGCCAGCAGTGAAGCGCTCGGGTACTCTGGGGCCAACGTCCTGACTTTC
. | TRBJ1-2 | TRBV19 | . | CASSIVPPGYGYTF | TGTGCCAGTAGTATAGTGCCCCCAGGGTACGGCTACACCTTC
few | TRBJ2-1 | TRBV5-1 | . | CASSPGGVGGSYNEQFF | TGCGCCAGCAGCCCTGGTGGCGTGGGGGGCTCCTACAATGAGCAGTTCTTC
. | TRBJ2-7 | TRBV5-6 | . | CASSAGYYEQYF | TGTGCCAGCAGCGCGGGATACTACGAGCAGTACTTC